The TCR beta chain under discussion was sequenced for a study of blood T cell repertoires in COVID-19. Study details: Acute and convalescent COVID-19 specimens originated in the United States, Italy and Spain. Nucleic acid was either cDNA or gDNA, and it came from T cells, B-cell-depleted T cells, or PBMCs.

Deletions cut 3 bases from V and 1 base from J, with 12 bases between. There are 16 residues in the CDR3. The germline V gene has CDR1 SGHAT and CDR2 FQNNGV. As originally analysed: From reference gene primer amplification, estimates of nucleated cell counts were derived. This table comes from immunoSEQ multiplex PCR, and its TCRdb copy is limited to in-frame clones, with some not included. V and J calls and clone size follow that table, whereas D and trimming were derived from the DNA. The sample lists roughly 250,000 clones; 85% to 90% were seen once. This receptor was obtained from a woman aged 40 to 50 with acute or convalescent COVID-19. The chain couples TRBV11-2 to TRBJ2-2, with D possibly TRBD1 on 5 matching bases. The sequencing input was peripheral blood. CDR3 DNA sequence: TGTGCCAGCAGCTTCCGAAGACAGAAGAACACCGGGGAGCTGTTTTTT. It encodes CASSFRRQKNTGELFF.